The source of this TCR beta chain is a study of T-cell memory formation after mild COVID-19. Study at large: Largely, TCR clusters stayed within a single donor.

Study observations and caveats: Contracting CD4+ clones lay largely in CM and EM, with CD8+ ones residing in EMRA. Nothing showed for sure that second-wave clones peaking on day 37 were SARS-CoV-2 specific. The appearance of some responding clones in pre-infection memory suggested that cross-reactive memory joined.

This clonotype was picked up a small number of times. Antigen: not known. TCRdb fed the 5' RACE reads into MiXCR, producing one record per CDR3 protein. The sample contains about 190,000 distinct CDR3 sequences, around 17% of which appear only once. The sequence came from an adult woman who had mild COVID-19 (a few samples of this study predate the infection). Cell type and time point are not known. Sequencing was carried out using PBMCs or a T cell subset sorted from them (not recorded which).

CDR3 residues: CASSFYIVPTGWTYNEQFF. The CDR3 DNA sequence: TGTGCCAGCAGCTTCTATATCGTCCCGACAGGGTGGACCTACAATGAGCAGTTCTTC. The chain recombines TRBV5-5 with TRBJ2-1; 7 bases align to TRBD1. V trimming: 2 bases; J trimming: 2 bases; junction bases outside the gene matches: 16. CDR1 and CDR2 from the germline V gene are SGHKS and YYEKEE (reference sequence). The CDR3 runs to 19 residues. Variable domain in full (rest from reference TRBV5-5 and TRBJ2-1): DAGVTQSPTHLIKTRGQQVTLRCSPISGHKSVSWYQQVLGQGPQFIFQYYEKEERGRGNFPDRFSARQFPNYSSELNVNALLLGDSALYLCASSFYIVPTGWTYNEQFFGPGTRLTVL.